What follows are 27 T cell receptor beta chains derived from one specimen sequenced in a study of blood T cell repertoires in COVID-19. Profiling relied on immunoSEQ multiplex PCR, and the TCRdb table lists in-frame clones only, not all of them. The table lists over 400,000 clones, around nine tenths of them singletons, with around 7.9% in the top ten. The sample comprised PBMCs or T cells enriched from blood (not recorded which). Receptors were obtained from a woman aged 55-70 years who had recovered from COVID-19.

The rearrangement uses TRBV18 and TRBJ1-3; unclear D gene. Germline V CDR1 and CDR2: KGHSH, LQKENI. The germline V and J ends were trimmed by 3 bases and 3 bases, with 12 bases remaining between them. The CDR3 is made up of 15 amino acids. This chain's CDR3 is CASSPGQSNGNTIYF. The CDR3 DNA follows: TGTGCCAGCTCACCGGGCCAGAGCAATGGAAACACCATATATTTT.

V and J are TRBV28 and TRBJ2-7, with 13 bases lining up with TRBD2. This CDR3 is 17 amino acids long. V was pared by 4 bases and J by 0 bases, with 6 bases of the junction left unmatched. The germline V gene encodes CDR1 MDHEN and CDR2 SYDVKM. DNA of the CDR3: TGTGCCAGCAGTTACCGACTAGCGGGGGGCCTCTCCTACGAGCAGTACGTC. It specifies CASSYRLAGGLSYEQYV.

The chain combines TRBV30 with TRBJ1-1, with D maybe TRBD1 (6 bases). The CDR3 totals 14 residues. Germline-derived CDR1 and CDR2 are GTSNPN and SVGIG (reference sequence). Trimming cost V 1 base and J 11 bases, with 20 bases left between them. The CDR3 sequence is CAWSEGQLSLWAFF. The CDR3 DNA sequence: TGTGCCTGGAGTGAAGGACAGCTGTCGTTGTGGGCTTTCTTT.

The chain joins TRBV11-2 to TRBJ2-2; 9 nucleotides match TRBD2. The CDR3 contains 15 residues. The germline gives CDR1 SGHAT, CDR2 FQNNGV. Germline trimming cut 5 bases from V and 7 bases from J; bases unmatched to any gene: 8. The CDR3 is CASSRSGGPSGELFF. As DNA, the CDR3 is TGTGCCAGCAGCCGCAGCGGGGGGCCGAGCGGGGAGCTGTTTTTT. The entire variable domain, with the rest obtained from reference TRBV11-2 and TRBJ2-2, is as follows: EAGVAQSPRYKIIEKRQSVAFWCNPISGHATLYWYQQILGQGPKLLIQFQNNGVVDDSQLPKDRFSAERLKGVDSTLKIQPAKLEDSAVYLCASSRSGGPSGELFFGEGSRLTVL.

J is TRBJ2-7 and V is TRBV29-1; possible D gene TRBD1, 6 bases. Trimming stripped 5 bases from V and 1 base from J, with 15 bases between. The CDR3 covers 14 residues. Germline V gene lookup returns CDR1 SQVTM and CDR2 ANQGSEA. CDR3 loop: CSVQVATGSYEQYF. DNA for the CDR3: TGCAGCGTTCAAGTAGCGACAGGTTCCTACGAGCAGTACTTC.

The chain couples TRBV3-1 (or the pseudogene TRBV3-2) to TRBJ2-1; no definite D call. This CDR3 has 17 residues. Deletions cut 1 base from V and 0 bases from J, with 13 bases between. The V gene's germline CDR1 is LGHDT and CDR2 YNNKEL (reference sequence). In DNA form, the CDR3 reads TGTGCCAGCAGCCAAGGCACAGTGACCCTCTCCTACAATGAGCAGTTCTTC. Translating it yields CASSQGTVTLSYNEQFF.

This clone was seen just once. This rearrangement joins TRBV24-1 to TRBJ2-3; 8 bases map to TRBD2. Germline trimming cut 0 bases from V and 2 bases from J; bases unmatched to any gene: 6. The germline V gene encodes CDR1 KGHDR and CDR2 SFDVKD. CDR3 length equals 17 residues. The CDR3 is CATSDLEAGAFTDTQYF. CDR3 DNA sequence: TGTGCCACCAGTGATTTGGAAGCGGGGGCCTTCACAGATACGCAGTATTTT.

The chain carries TRBV6-1 and TRBJ2-1, with D maybe TRBD1 (6 bases). Germline V gene sequence: CDR1 MNHNS, CDR2 SASEGT. This CDR3 comprises 16 residues. The ends were cut back, 4 bases at V and 3 bases at J, with 16 bases in the middle. The CDR3 here is CASSVGGQARYNEQFF. The DNA of the CDR3 is TGTGCCAGCAGTGTAGGGGGACAAGCTCGCTACAATGAGCAGTTCTTC.

This chain connects TRBV24-1 to TRBJ1-3; unclear D gene. Germline CDR1 reads KGHDR; CDR2 reads SFDVKD. This CDR3 contains 14 residues. The ends were cut back, 4 bases at V and 4 bases at J, with 10 bases in the middle. The CDR3 DNA sequence: TGTGCCACCAGTGAAGGAGGGTCCGGAAACACCATATATTTT. Translating gives CATSEGGSGNTIYF.

This chain links TRBV25-1 with TRBJ1-1; tentative D call: TRBD1 (6 bases). CDR1 MGHDK and CDR2 SYGVNS come from the germline V gene. Between the trimmed V and J ends, which lost 7 bases and 7 bases, there was a span of 13 bases. This CDR3 spans 12 amino acids. The CDR3 region is CASNGGHFEAFF. As DNA, the CDR3 is TGTGCCAGCAATGGGGGACATTTTGAAGCTTTCTTT.

V gene TRBV28 combines with J gene TRBJ1-2; 11 nucleotides agree with TRBD1. Losses at the gene ends were 6 bases for V and 6 bases for J; bases not matched to a gene: 6. This CDR3 is 14 amino acids long. CDR1 MDHEN and CDR2 SYDVKM come from the germline V gene. The CDR3 sequence is CASRGGQGAHGYTF. The CDR3 region has the DNA TGTGCCAGCAGGGGCGGACAGGGGGCGCATGGCTACACCTTC.

This clone was recorded only once. The CDR3 loop is CASSVDQGHTDTQYF. DNA of the CDR3: TGTGCCAGCAGCGTAGATCAAGGACACACAGATACGCAGTATTTT. The J gene is TRBJ2-3, the V gene TRBV9; possibly TRBD1 for D (5 bases). Deletions cut 0 bases from V and 2 bases from J, with 10 bases between. Looked up from germline, CDR1 is SGDLS and CDR2 is YYNGEE. This CDR3 has 15 residues. The complete variable domain, with remaining parts taken from reference TRBV9 and TRBJ2-3, reads DSGVTQTPKHLITATGQRVTLRCSPRSGDLSVYWYQQSLDQGLQFLIQYYNGEERAKGNILERFSAQQFPDLHSELNLSSLELGDSALYFCASSVDQGHTDTQYFGPGTRLTVL.

DNA of the CDR3: TGTGCCACCAGTGAAGGGGGACCTAATGAAAAACTGTTTTTT. It encodes CATSEGGPNEKLFF. The rearrangement links TRBV24-1 to TRBJ1-4, with a weak D call TRBD1 (6 bases). The CDR3 covers 14 residues. Germline values: CDR1 KGHDR, CDR2 SFDVKD. The V end was cut by 4 bases, the J end by 3 bases, with 8 bases between.

This clone has just a few counts. The chain is built from TRBV5-6 and TRBJ2-2; TRBD1 aligns across 7 bases. Trimming took 1 base from V and 0 from J; bases not matched to a gene: 3. The V gene's germline CDR1 is SGHDT and CDR2 YYEEEE. This CDR3 spans 16 amino acids. The CDR3 loop reads CASSLLDRSNTGELFF. CDR3 coding DNA: TGTGCCAGCAGCTTGTTGGACAGGTCGAACACCGGGGAGCTGTTTTTT.

This clone appeared a few times. V and J are TRBV11-2 and TRBJ2-2; D may be TRBD1 (6 bases). This CDR3 has 17 residues. CDR1 SGHAT and CDR2 FQNNGV come from the germline V gene. Trimming left V 4 bases short and J 0 bases short, with 15 bases between. In DNA, the CDR3 is TGTGCCAGCAGCTCCTTTGGACAGAAGGCGAACACCGGGGAGCTGTTTTTT. Amino acid sequence: CASSSFGQKANTGELFF. Full variable domain (outside the CDR3, taken from reference TRBV11-2 and TRBJ2-2): EAGVAQSPRYKIIEKRQSVAFWCNPISGHATLYWYQQILGQGPKLLIQFQNNGVVDDSQLPKDRFSAERLKGVDSTLKIQPAKLEDSAVYLCASSSFGQKANTGELFFGEGSRLTVL.

This clone was detected a few times. The chain recombines TRBV25-1 with TRBJ1-6, with D perhaps matching TRBD1 (6 bases). CDR1 and CDR2 (germline): MGHDK, SYGVNS. The CDR3 has 14 amino acids. V gave up 8 bases and J gave up 10 bases, with 18 bases separating them. The CDR3 reads CASSSWGHSSPLHF. The CDR3 DNA follows: TGTGCCAGCTCTTCCTGGGGACATTCATCACCCCTCCACTTT.

This chain links TRBV19 with TRBJ1-6, with D possibly matching TRBD1 (5 bases). The V gene's germline CDR1 is LNHDA and CDR2 SQIVND (reference sequence). The CDR3 is made up of 13 amino acids. V lost 10 bases, J lost 7 bases, and 14 bases lay in between. This CDR3 reads CATQDSMNSPLHF. CDR3 nucleotide sequence: TGTGCCACTCAAGACAGTATGAATTCACCCCTCCACTTT.

This chain uses TRBV7-2 with TRBJ2-7; 11 bases line up with TRBD2. This CDR3 has 17 residues. V lost 3 bases to trimming and J lost 2 bases; unmatched junction nucleotides: 9. Per the germline V gene, CDR1 is SGHTA and CDR2 is FQGNSA. CDR3 residues: CASSFSKLAGDPYEQYV. The CDR3 nucleotides read TGTGCCAGCAGCTTTTCTAAACTAGCGGGGGACCCCTACGAGCAGTACGTC.

This chain links TRBV5-1 with TRBJ2-5, with 7 bases matching TRBD1. The CDR3 runs 16 residues. The germline V gene has CDR1 SGHRS and CDR2 YFSETQ. Losses at the gene ends were 7 bases for V and 3 bases for J; bases not matched to a gene: 15. CDR3: CASGPRTGAKEETQYF. The CDR3 DNA sequence: TGCGCCAGCGGACCCCGGACAGGTGCAAAAGAAGAGACCCAGTACTTC. Full variable domain (missing parts from reference TRBV5-1 and TRBJ2-5): KAGVTQTPRYLIKTRGQQVTLSCSPISGHRSVSWYQQTPGQGLQFLFEYFSETQRNKGNFPGRFSGRQFSNSRSEMNVSTLELGDSALYLCASGPRTGAKEETQYFGPGTRLLVL.

The chain is built from TRBV7-6 and TRBJ1-2; TRBD1 might be the D (5 bases). The CDR3 runs to 15 residues. Germline V gives CDR1 SGHVS, CDR2 FNYEAQ. Trimming took 1 base from V and 5 from J, leaving 14 bases between them. The CDR3 is CASSLGGGNVYGYTF. The CDR3 DNA is TGTGCCAGCAGCTTAGGGGGGGGAAATGTTTATGGCTACACCTTC.

The chain couples TRBV6-5 to TRBJ2-7; the match to TRBD2 covers 7 bases. This CDR3 region has 15 residues. Germline assignment: CDR1 MNHEY and CDR2 SVGAGI. V dropped 4 bases and J dropped 5; count of bases not matched to a gene: 11. The CDR3 region has the DNA TGTGCCAGCAGTTTGCCATGGGGGGAGGGTGACGAGCAGTACGTC. The encoded protein is CASSLPWGEGDEQYV.

The chain recombines TRBV5-6 with TRBJ2-1; D is uncertain. The CDR3 covers 17 residues. V lost 3 bases, J lost 0 bases, and 16 bases lay in between. The germline CDR1 and CDR2 sequences are SGHDT and YYEEEE. CDR3 sequence: CASSSYNGWSSYNEQFF. DNA of the CDR3: TGTGCCAGCAGCTCTTACAACGGGTGGAGCTCCTACAATGAGCAGTTCTTC.

This chain uses TRBV11-2 with TRBJ1-2; D is unclear. CDR3 length: 15 amino acids. Germline V gene sequence: CDR1 SGHAT, CDR2 FQNNGV. V lost 1 base and J lost 0, with 9 bases in between. For the CDR3, the DNA is TGTGCCAGCAGCTTAGTCCCAGGTCCTAACTATGGCTACACCTTC. As protein: CASSLVPGPNYGYTF. The whole variable domain, filled in from reference TRBV11-2 and TRBJ1-2, reads EAGVAQSPRYKIIEKRQSVAFWCNPISGHATLYWYQQILGQGPKLLIQFQNNGVVDDSQLPKDRFSAERLKGVDSTLKIQPAKLEDSAVYLCASSLVPGPNYGYTFGSGTRLTVV.

V usage is TRBV6-6 and J usage is TRBJ2-7; 9 bases agree with TRBD1. The CDR3 spans 14 residues. After removal of 6 bases from V and 0 bases from J, the junction contained 3 bases not matched to a gene. CDR1 and CDR2 (germline): MNHNY, SVGAGI (reference sequence). In DNA, the CDR3 is TGTGCCAGCAGCAACAGGGGGCCCTCCTACGAGCAGTACTTC. Its protein product is CASSNRGPSYEQYF.

V is TRBV6-1 and J is TRBJ2-7, with a weak D call TRBD1 (5 bases). The CDR3 covers 16 residues. The ends were cut back, 0 bases at V and 3 bases at J, with 15 bases in the middle. The germline gives CDR1 MNHNS, CDR2 SASEGT. CDR3 residues: CASSEAPSLGVYEQYV. The CDR3 DNA reads TGTGCCAGCAGTGAAGCCCCCTCCTTAGGGGTCTACGAGCAGTACGTC.

The V call is TRBV19, the J call TRBJ2-3; TRBD2 agrees at 7 bases. Germline V gives CDR1 LNHDA, CDR2 SQIVND (reference sequence). The CDR3 contains 13 residues. V lost 11 bases and J lost 1; bases outside the gene matches: 6. This CDR3 reads CAGRTSGTDTQYF. CDR3 DNA: TGTGCCGGCCGAACTAGCGGCACAGATACGCAGTATTTT.

The rearrangement links TRBV6-5 to TRBJ1-4; TRBD1 matches at 8 bases. Trimming at V came to 7 bases and at J to 8 bases, leaving 9 bases not matched to a gene. The CDR3 contains 14 residues. The germline V gene encodes CDR1 MNHEY and CDR2 SVGAGI. This CDR3 reads CASNPGGLGEKLFF. The CDR3 DNA is TGTGCCAGCAACCCAGGGGGCCTGGGAGAAAAACTGTTTTTT.